The 9 T cell receptor beta chains below were found in one sample sequenced in a study of blood T cell repertoires in COVID-19. Sequencing was performed with immunoSEQ multiplex PCR; in TCRdb, only in-frame clones are kept and a portion is missing. The sample shows a few hundred thousand clones, nearly 90% of them seen only once. Sequenced sample: PBMCs or T cells enriched from blood (not recorded which). The receptors originated from a woman aged 25-40 years who had recovered from COVID-19.

In nucleotides, the CDR3 is TGTGCCAGCAGTGCCGGCACAGGGGTTTGGTACTACACCTTC. Translated, it gives CASSAGTGVWYYTF. The chain joins TRBV5-6 to TRBJ1-2; 7 bases align to TRBD1. The CDR3 covers 14 residues. Losses at the gene ends were 5 bases for V and 10 bases for J; bases not matched to a gene: 14. Germline V CDR1 and CDR2: SGHDT, YYEEEE.

This sequence joins TRBV18 and TRBJ1-5, with TRBD1 as a possible D gene (6 bases). Germline V gene sequence: CDR1 KGHSH, CDR2 LQKENI. V gave up 4 bases and J gave up 7 bases, with 23 bases separating them. The CDR3 has 17 residues. The CDR3 DNA reads as TGTGCCAGCTCACGGGGGATGTTGGAACAAGGGGGACAGCCCCAGCATTTT. Its protein is CASSRGMLEQGGQPQHF.

The chain has TRBV6-1 and TRBJ1-2; 8 bases align to TRBD1. V was pared by 2 bases and J by 5 bases, with 4 bases of the junction left unmatched. The CDR3 has 14 residues. In germline, CDR1 is MNHNS, CDR2 SASEGT. CDR3 loop: CASSEPTGVYGYTF. For the CDR3, the DNA is TGTGCCAGCAGTGAACCGACAGGGGTGTATGGCTACACCTTC.

V usage is TRBV5-1 and J usage is TRBJ2-2, with D perhaps TRBD2 (5 bases). CDR3 length: 15 residues. Per germline, CDR1 SGHRS and CDR2 YFSETQ. V was shortened by 4 bases and J by 1 base, with 11 bases between the two germline ends. CDR3 DNA sequence: TGCGCCAGCAGCGCCAGCGGAGAGAACACCGGGGAGCTGTTTTTT. Translation gives CASSASGENTGELFF.

This chain connects TRBV18 to TRBJ2-3, with D tentatively TRBD1 (6 bases). Germline V lookup: CDR1 KGHSH, CDR2 LQKENI. There are 14 residues in the CDR3. V lost 4 bases and J lost 0, with 8 bases in between. CDR3 coding DNA: TGTGCCAGCTCACTCGGACAGAGCACAGATACGCAGTATTTT. Its protein product is CASSLGQSTDTQYF.

The V gene is TRBV7-2, the J gene TRBJ1-4, with TRBD1 matching 7 bases. The CDR3 sequence is 19 residues long. Germline lookup yields CDR1 SGHTA and CDR2 FQGNSA. With 2 bases clipped from V and 8 bases from J, the junction kept 20 bases outside the gene matches. The CDR3 DNA reads as TGTGCCAGCAGCTTAATAAGGGGGCGATGGGATCCGGGTGTAGAAAAACTGTTTTTT. It codes for CASSLIRGRWDPGVEKLFF. Based on the CDR3 plus reference TRBV7-2 and TRBJ1-4, the full variable domain is GAGVSQSPSNKVTEKGKDVELRCDPISGHTALYWYRQSLGQGLEFLIYFQGNSAPDKSGLPSDRFSAERTGGSVSTLTIQRTQQEDSAVYLCASSLIRGRWDPGVEKLFFGSGTQLSVL.

The J gene is TRBJ1-1, the V gene TRBV5-1; D is unresolved. Trimming cost V 0 bases and J 10 bases, with 13 bases left between them. The CDR3 contains 13 residues. The germline V gene encodes CDR1 SGHRS and CDR2 YFSETQ. The CDR3 region has the DNA TGCGCCAGCAGCTTGGGGCAGCGAGAAGGAGCTTTCTTT. Protein sequence: CASSLGQREGAFF.

The chain couples TRBV28 to TRBJ1-3, with 8 nucleotides matching TRBD1. Germline CDR1 is MDHEN and CDR2 is SYDVKM. The CDR3 is 15 residues long. V lost 6 bases and J lost 3; bases outside the gene matches: 7. The CDR3 DNA sequence: TGTGCCAGCAGGGGGGACAGGTTATATGGAAACACCATATATTTT. It codes for CASRGDRLYGNTIYF.

The chain links TRBV11-2 to TRBJ2-7; 7 nucleotides match TRBD1. V shed 5 bases and J 0 bases; nucleotides not matched to a gene: 7. Germline V gene sequence: CDR1 SGHAT, CDR2 FQNNGV. This CDR3 comprises 15 residues. The CDR3 loop is CASSLGTVTSYEQYF. The CDR3 region has the DNA TGTGCCAGCAGCCTCGGGACAGTTACCTCCTACGAGCAGTACTTC.